A single sample gave rise to the 20 T cell receptor beta chains below, sequenced in a study of CD8 T cells in ankylosing spondylitis. Each CDR3 protein is one row after TCRdb ran MiXCR on the 5' RACE reads. The sample yields about 160,000 distinct CDR3 sequences, just over 9.5% seen once. The material sequenced was blood, either unsorted or a sorted T cell fraction (not recorded which). The origin of the receptors is a female donor with ankylosing spondylitis or in good health (not recorded which).

This clonotype was seen a handful of times. The chain couples TRBV7-9 to TRBJ2-1, with 11 bases fitting TRBD1. The CDR3 is made up of 14 amino acids. The germline gives CDR1 SEHNR, CDR2 FQNEAQ (reference sequence). J gave up 8 bases and V 9 bases, and 9 bases lay outside the gene matches. Here the CDR3 reads CASRGTGGRDEQFF. CDR3 DNA sequence: TGTGCCAGTCGGGGGACAGGGGGTAGGGATGAGCAGTTCTTC.

This clonotype was seen a few times. The rearrangement links TRBV10-3 to TRBJ1-1, with D perhaps TRBD1 (6 bases). The CDR3 contains 13 residues. V lost 11 bases, J lost 1 base, and 14 bases lay in between. Germline-derived CDR1 and CDR2 are ENHRY and SYGVKD. This CDR3 reads CAVSPQGNTEAFF. The CDR3 nucleotides read TGTGCCGTCTCTCCACAGGGGAACACTGAAGCTTTCTTT.

Regarding this clonotype: A much bigger clone sits one base away, suggesting this may be a read error. The chain employs TRBV14 and TRBJ2-2; D is unclear. Germline loops: CDR1 SGHDN, CDR2 FVKESK. V gave up 3 bases and J gave up 3 bases, with 5 bases separating them. The CDR3 has 13 residues. The CDR3 sequence is CASSQYHTGELFF. The CDR3 nucleotides are TGTGCCAGCAGCCAGTACCACACCGGGGAGCTGTTTTTT.

This chain joins TRBV25-1 and TRBJ2-1; D is perhaps TRBD1 or TRBD2 (5 bases each). The V end lost 2 bases, the J end lost 6 bases, and 26 bases lay between the germline ends. CDR1 MGHDK and CDR2 SYGVNS come from the germline V gene. The CDR3 contains 19 residues. The CDR3 nucleotides read TGTGCCAGCAGTGAAAGGAGGCAGACCGGGGCAAGTAACTTCAATGAGCAGTTCTTC. This gives the protein CASSERRQTGASNFNEQFF.

The V and J genes are TRBV28 and TRBJ1-5, with a possible D match to TRBD1 (6 bases). The V and J ends lost 6 bases and 0 bases respectively, with 9 bases between them. From germline, CDR1 is MDHEN and CDR2 SYDVKM. The CDR3 covers 14 residues. DNA of the CDR3: TGTGCCAGCAGGTACAGGGTTAGCAATCAGCCCCAGCATTTT. This gives the protein CASRYRVSNQPQHF.

This chain links TRBV27 with TRBJ2-1; 10 nucleotides match TRBD2. Looked up from germline, CDR1 is MNHEY and CDR2 is SMNVEV (reference sequence). This CDR3 spans 17 amino acids. V dropped 1 base and J dropped 5; count of bases not matched to a gene: 8. Here the CDR3 reads CASSLYSGTSVNNEQFF. CDR3 DNA: TGTGCCAGCAGTTTATATTCCGGGACTAGCGTAAACAATGAGCAGTTCTTC.

This clonotype was picked up a small number of times. CDR3 sequence (DNA): TGTGCCAGCAGCTTAAACCGGGGACATCTAAACGAGCAGTACTTC. Its translation: CASSLNRGHLNEQYF. The chain employs TRBV7-9 and TRBJ2-7; TRBD1 might be the D (6 bases). Germline V gene sequence: CDR1 SEHNR, CDR2 FQNEAQ (reference sequence). The CDR3 spans 15 residues. Trimming removed 2 bases at V and 5 bases at J, with 16 bases between.

Only a few counts were recorded for this clonotype. V usage is TRBV20-1 and J usage is TRBJ2-7; the D gene is possibly TRBD2 (6 bases). The germline V gene encodes CDR1 DFQATT and CDR2 SNEGSKA (reference sequence). This CDR3 is 13 amino acids long. Trimming took off 0 bases at V and 3 bases at J, with 9 bases between the two ends. The CDR3: CSARDQTSYEQYF. For the CDR3, the DNA is TGCAGTGCTAGAGACCAGACTAGCTACGAGCAGTACTTC.

This clonotype was detected many times. The chain joins TRBV29-1 to TRBJ2-7; D perhaps matches TRBD2 (6 bases). Per germline, CDR1 SQVTM and CDR2 ANQGSEA. This CDR3 is 15 amino acids long. V was shortened by 7 bases and J by 6 bases, with 25 bases between the two germline ends. The CDR3 sequence is CSAGGGIGRSSEQYF. CDR3 bases: TGCAGCGCCGGAGGTGGGATCGGGAGATCGAGCGAGCAGTACTTC.

V gene TRBV4-1 combines with J gene TRBJ1-2; a possible D gene is TRBD1 (6 bases). Germline V CDR1 and CDR2: MGHRA, YSYEKL. The ends were cut back, 0 bases at V and 2 bases at J, with 13 bases in the middle. The length of the CDR3 is 16 residues. CDR3 sequence (DNA): TGCGCCAGCAGCCAAGATGGGGGCAGGTTCAACTATGGCTACACCTTC. Protein sequence: CASSQDGGRFNYGYTF.

This clonotype showed up many times. The gene calls are TRBV27 and TRBJ2-1, with unresolved D. Trimming removed 0 bases from V and 3 bases from J, with 6 bases in between. Germline CDR1 reads MNHEY; CDR2 reads SMNVEV (reference sequence). The CDR3 totals 14 residues. The CDR3 sequence is CASSLSFSYNEQFF. CDR3 coding DNA: TGTGCCAGCAGTTTATCGTTCAGCTACAATGAGCAGTTCTTC.

This clonotype was seen a few times. The chain combines TRBV5-1 with TRBJ2-2, with TRBD1 matching over 9 bases. The germline V gene has CDR1 SGHRS and CDR2 YFSETQ. V shed 5 bases and J 5 bases; nucleotides not matched to a gene: 7. The CDR3 is 15 residues long. The CDR3 loop reads CASSTGTGYTGELFF. DNA for the CDR3: TGCGCCAGCAGTACCGGGACAGGGTATACCGGGGAGCTGTTTTTT.

The chain employs TRBV6-5 and TRBJ2-2, with TRBD1 as a possible D gene (5 bases). This CDR3 contains 13 residues. The V end lost 5 bases, the J end lost 5 bases, and 9 bases lay between the germline ends. The germline CDR1 and CDR2 sequences are MNHEY and SVGAGI. CDR3 in DNA: TGTGCCAGCAGTAATCGACAGACCGGGGAGCTGTTTTTT. As protein: CASSNRQTGELFF.

The gene calls are TRBV5-1 and TRBJ2-7; D is tentatively TRBD1 or TRBD2 (5 bases each). Trimming shortened V by 4 bases and J by 4 bases, and 18 bases separated the two germline ends. Germline loops: CDR1 SGHRS, CDR2 YFSETQ. CDR3 length equals 15 residues. The CDR3 here is CASSPEGSPLYEQYF. The CDR3 coding sequence is TGCGCCAGCAGCCCCGAGGGGTCCCCACTTTACGAGCAGTACTTC.

The chain links TRBV19 to TRBJ2-1, with 8 positions matching TRBD1. The CDR3 is 15 residues long. Losses at the gene ends were 5 bases for V and 7 bases for J; bases not matched to a gene: 10. Germline V gene lookup returns CDR1 LNHDA and CDR2 SQIVND (reference sequence). DNA for the CDR3: TGTGCCAGTAGTCTCGACAGGGGAGGTTTTAATGAGCAGTTCTTC. This gives the protein CASSLDRGGFNEQFF.

This clonotype occurred a few times. The gene calls are TRBV7-6 and TRBJ2-5, with D unclear. The V gene's germline CDR1 is SGHVS and CDR2 FNYEAQ. The V gene lost 5 bases and the J gene lost 5 bases, with 18 bases spanning the gap. The CDR3 is 15 amino acids. The CDR3 nucleotides are TGTGCCAGCAGCCGATCCGGGCCCCAGAGGGAGACCCAGTACTTC. This codes for CASSRSGPQRETQYF.

This clonotype has a count of ten or more. V gene TRBV5-1 combines with J gene TRBJ2-5, with TRBD2 identical over 10 bases. The CDR3 is 15 residues long. V dropped 2 bases and J dropped 5; count of bases not matched to a gene: 6. Germline values: CDR1 SGHRS, CDR2 YFSETQ. The CDR3 region is CASSFGLAEAETQYF. The CDR3, as DNA: TGCGCCAGCAGCTTCGGACTAGCGGAAGCGGAGACCCAGTACTTC.

This clonotype was found many times. The gene calls are TRBV20-1 and TRBJ1-1; TRBD1 aligns across 12 bases. The CDR3 is made up of 16 amino acids. V was clipped by 0 bases and J by 5 bases; unmatched bases: 7. Germline assignment: CDR1 DFQATT and CDR2 SNEGSKA (reference sequence). The CDR3 nucleotides are TGCAGTGCTAGAGACCCGGGACAGGGGGCGAAGACTGAAGCTTTCTTT. As protein: CSARDPGQGAKTEAFF.

This clonotype occurred many times. The rearrangement joins TRBV4-3 to TRBJ2-7, with D possibly being TRBD1 (6 bases). Germline V gene lookup returns CDR1 LGHNA and CDR2 YSLEER. Trimming pared 1 base from V and 0 bases from J, leaving 10 bases between. The CDR3 spans 15 residues. The CDR3 nucleotides are TGCGCCAGCAGCCAAGTCAGGGGCAGCTCCTACGAGCAGTACTTC. Translation gives CASSQVRGSSYEQYF.

J is TRBJ2-6 and V is TRBV5-6; no firm D call. V dropped 4 bases and J dropped 0 bases, with 29 bases sitting between them. The CDR3 totals 22 residues. Germline CDR1 reads SGHDT; CDR2 reads YYEEEE. As DNA, the CDR3 is TGTGCCAGCAGCCGAGTGTTTGGATCGACTGGACCGAGCAACTCTGGGGCCAACGTCCTGACTTTC. It specifies CASSRVFGSTGPSNSGANVLTF.